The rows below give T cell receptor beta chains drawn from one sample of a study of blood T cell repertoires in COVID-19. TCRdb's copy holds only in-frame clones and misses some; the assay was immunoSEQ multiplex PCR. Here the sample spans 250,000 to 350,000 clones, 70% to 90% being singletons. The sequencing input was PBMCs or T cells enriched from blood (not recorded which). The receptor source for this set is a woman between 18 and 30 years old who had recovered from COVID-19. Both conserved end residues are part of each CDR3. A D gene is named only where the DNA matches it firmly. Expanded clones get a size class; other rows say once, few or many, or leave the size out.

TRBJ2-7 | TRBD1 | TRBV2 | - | TGTGCCAGCAGTCTCCTGACAGGGCTCTACTACGAGCAGTACTTC | CASSLLTGLYYEQYF
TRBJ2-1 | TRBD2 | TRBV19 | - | TGTGCCAGTAGACCCCTCTCGACTAGCGGGAGAGGTAATGAGCAGTTCTTC | CASRPLSTSGRGNEQFF
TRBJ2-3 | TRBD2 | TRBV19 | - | TGTGCCAGTAGTATAAGGCTAGCGGGAGTGGGCACAGATACGCAGTATTTT | CASSIRLAGVGTDTQYF
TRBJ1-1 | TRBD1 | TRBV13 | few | TGTGCCAGCAGCTCCCGACAGGGGAACACTGAAGCTTTCTTT | CASSSRQGNTEAFF
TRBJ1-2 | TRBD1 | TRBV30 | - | TGTGCCTGGAGTCCAGGCACCGGGACAGGGGGCGACTACACCTTC | CAWSPGTGTGGDYTF
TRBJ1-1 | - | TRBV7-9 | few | TGTGCCAGCAGCTTAGGGGCGGGGACTGAAGCTTTCTTT | CASSLGAGTEAFF
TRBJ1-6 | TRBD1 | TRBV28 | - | TGTGCCAGCACTTCCGGACAGGGTAATTCACCCCTCCACTTT | CASTSGQGNSPLHF
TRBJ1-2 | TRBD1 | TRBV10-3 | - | TGTGCCATCAGTGCCCGACAGGGGGCGGACGGCTACACCTTC | CAISARQGADGYTF
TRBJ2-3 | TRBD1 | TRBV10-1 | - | TGCGCCAGCAGCTATGCACCGGGACAGGGCTCAGATACGCAGTATTTT | CASSYAPGQGSDTQYF
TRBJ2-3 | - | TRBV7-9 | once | TGTGCCAGCAGCAACCCGGACAGTACAGATACGCAGTATTTT | CASSNPDSTDTQYF
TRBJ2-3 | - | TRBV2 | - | TGTGCCAGCAGTGGCGGGGACTCCACTAGCACAGATACGCAGTATTTT | CASSGGDSTSTDTQYF
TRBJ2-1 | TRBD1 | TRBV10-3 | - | TGTGCCATCAGTGAGGGGACAGGGGGGACCAATGAGCAGTTCTTC | CAISEGTGGTNEQFF
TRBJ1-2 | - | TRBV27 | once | TGTGCCAGCAGTTTCCCGGGGGGCGCAGGTGGCTACACCTTC | CASSFPGGAGGYTF
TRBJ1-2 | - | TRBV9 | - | TGTGCCAGCAGCGTAGTTCAGGGAGGCTACACCTTC | CASSVVQGGYTF
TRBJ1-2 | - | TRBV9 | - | TGTGCCAGCAGCGTAGCTACAGGGCAGGCCTATGGCTACACCTTC | CASSVATGQAYGYTF
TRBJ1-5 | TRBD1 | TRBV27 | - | TGTGCCAGCAGTTTTGGACAGGGGACTCAGCCCCAGCATTTT | CASSFGQGTQPQHF
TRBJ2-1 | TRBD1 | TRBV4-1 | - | TGCGCCAGCAGCCAATCCGAGACCGGGACAGGATACAATGAGCAGTTCTTC | CASSQSETGTGYNEQFF
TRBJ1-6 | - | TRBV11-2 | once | TGTGCCAGCAGCTTGTCAGGGAATAGGACACCCCTCCACTTT | CASSLSGNRTPLHF
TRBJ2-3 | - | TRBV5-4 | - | TGTGCCAGCAGACCACAGGGCCTATCAGATACGCAGTATTTT | CASRPQGLSDTQYF
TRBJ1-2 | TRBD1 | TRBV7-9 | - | TGTGCCAGCAGCCCATGGACAGGGAATGGCTACACCTTC | CASSPWTGNGYTF
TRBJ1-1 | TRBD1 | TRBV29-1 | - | TGCAGCGCAAGAACACAGGGGTCCAGAAACACTGAAGCTTTCTTT | CSARTQGSRNTEAFF
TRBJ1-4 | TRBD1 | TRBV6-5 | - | TGTGCCAGCAGTTACACCGACAGGGGAAGAGAAAAACTGTTTTTT | CASSYTDRGREKLFF
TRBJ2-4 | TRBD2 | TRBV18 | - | TGTGCCAGCTCACCGAGGGAGGGAATTTCCAAAAACATTCAGTACTTC | CASSPREGISKNIQYF
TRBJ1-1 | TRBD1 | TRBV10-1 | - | TGCGCCAGCAGTGACCAGGACAGGGGAGCTTTCTTT | CASSDQDRGAFF
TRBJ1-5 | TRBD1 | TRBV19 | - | TGTGCCAGCGGGGGACAGGGTGGCAATCAGCCCCAGCATTTT | CASGGQGGNQPQHF
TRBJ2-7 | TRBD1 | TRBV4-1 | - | TGCGCCAGCTCCGAGGGGGCCTCCTACGAGCAGTACTTC | CASSEGASYEQYF
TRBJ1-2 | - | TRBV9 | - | TGTGCCAGCAGCGTAGGGTCAGGCAACTATGGCTACACCTTC | CASSVGSGNYGYTF
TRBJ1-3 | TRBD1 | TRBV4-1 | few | TGCGCCAGCAGCCAAGATTTAGGGCGGACAGGTGGAGGAAACACCATATATTTT | CASSQDLGRTGGGNTIYF
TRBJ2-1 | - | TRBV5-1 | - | TGCGCCAGCAGCTTGGAAGCGTACAATGAGCAGTTCTTC | CASSLEAYNEQFF
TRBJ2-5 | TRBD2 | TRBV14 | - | TGTGCCAGCAGCCGACAACTAGCGGGGGTAGAGACCCAGTACTTC | CASSRQLAGVETQYF
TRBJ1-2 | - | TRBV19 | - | TGTGCCAGTACGAGGGACTCTAACTATGGCTACACCTTC | CASTRDSNYGYTF
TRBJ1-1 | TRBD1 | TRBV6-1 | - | TGTGCCAGCAGTGTCTCAGACAGGGCCTTGTACACTGAAGCTTTCTTT | CASSVSDRALYTEAFF
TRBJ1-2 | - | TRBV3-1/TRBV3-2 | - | TGTGCCAGCAGCCTAGGACAGAGTCCTGGCTACACCTTC | CASSLGQSPGYTF
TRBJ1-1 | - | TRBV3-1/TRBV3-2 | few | TGTGCCAGCAGCCAAGAACAGCCCAGGGCTGAAGCTTTCTTT | CASSQEQPRAEAFF
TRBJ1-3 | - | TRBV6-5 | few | TGTGCCAGCAGAGGGGTGCCCGGAAACACCATATATTTT | CASRGVPGNTIYF
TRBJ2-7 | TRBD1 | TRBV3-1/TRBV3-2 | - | TGTGCCAGCAGCCAAGTATCAGGGGGCGGCTTTCTGCAGTACTTC | CASSQVSGGGFLQYF
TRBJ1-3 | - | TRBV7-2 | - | TGTGCCAGCAGCTTATTCGGGGACACCATATATTTT | CASSLFGDTIYF
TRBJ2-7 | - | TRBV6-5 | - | TGTGCCAGCACATCGGTCTACGAGCAGTACTTC | CASTSVYEQYF
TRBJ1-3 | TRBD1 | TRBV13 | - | TGTGCCAGCAGCTCCATGAACAGGGGTGGAAACACCATATATTTT | CASSSMNRGGNTIYF
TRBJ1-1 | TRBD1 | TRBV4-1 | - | TGCGCCAGCAGCCTCCTGGACAGGGTGAACACTGAAGCTTTCTTT | CASSLLDRVNTEAFF
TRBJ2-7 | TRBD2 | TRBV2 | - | TGTGCCAGCTTGGCCTTGGGGACTAGCGGGAGTTACGAGCAGTACTTC | CASLALGTSGSYEQYF
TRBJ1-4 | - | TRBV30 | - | TGTGCCTGGAGGGGGGCAGGAGAAAAACTGTTTTTT | CAWRGAGEKLFF
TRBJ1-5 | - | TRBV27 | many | TGTGCCAGCGATTGTTTAGACGACGGAGGAAATCAGCCCCAGCATTTT | CASDCLDDGGNQPQHF
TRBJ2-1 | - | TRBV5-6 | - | TGTGCCAGCAGCCGGAGGCAGCGGAATTACAATGAGCAGTTCTTC | CASSRRQRNYNEQFF
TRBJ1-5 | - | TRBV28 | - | TGTGCCAGCAGGTCCACAGGGTTTGGTAGCAATCAGCCCCAGCATTTT | CASRSTGFGSNQPQHF
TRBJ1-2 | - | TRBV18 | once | TGTGCCAGCTCACCGGACGGGGACTATGGCTACACCTTC | CASSPDGDYGYTF
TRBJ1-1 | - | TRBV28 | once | TGTGCCATTTCGGACAGTCTTACGGCTGAAGCTTTCTTT | CAISDSLTAEAFF
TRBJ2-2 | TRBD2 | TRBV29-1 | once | TGCAGCGTTGGCGGGAGAAACACCGGGGAGCTGTTTTTT | CSVGGRNTGELFF
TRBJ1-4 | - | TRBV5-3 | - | TGTGCCATTGGAGGGGGGGCTGGTGAAAAACTGTTTTTT | CAIGGGAGEKLFF
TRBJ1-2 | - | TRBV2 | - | TGTGCCAGCAGCCTGAACGGACAATATGGCTACACCTTC | CASSLNGQYGYTF
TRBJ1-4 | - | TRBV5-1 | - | TGCGCCAGCAGCATACAGGACTTCGGGGGGGAAAAACTGTTTTTT | CASSIQDFGGEKLFF
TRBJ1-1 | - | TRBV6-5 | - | TGTGCCAGCAGTTACGGTCCGGGTGTCTCTGAAGCTTTCTTT | CASSYGPGVSEAFF
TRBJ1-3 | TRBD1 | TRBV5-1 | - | TGCGCCAGCAGCGGACAGGGTACAATTGGAAACACCATATATTTT | CASSGQGTIGNTIYF
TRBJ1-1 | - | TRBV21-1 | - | TGTGCCAGCAGCAGAAAGTGTCTGGGACAGGGGACCCCTGACACTGAAGCTTTCTTT | CASSRKCLGQGTPDTEAFF
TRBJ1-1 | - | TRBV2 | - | TGTGCCAGCACCCCGACAGTGCTGAACACTGAAGCTTTCTTT | CASTPTVLNTEAFF